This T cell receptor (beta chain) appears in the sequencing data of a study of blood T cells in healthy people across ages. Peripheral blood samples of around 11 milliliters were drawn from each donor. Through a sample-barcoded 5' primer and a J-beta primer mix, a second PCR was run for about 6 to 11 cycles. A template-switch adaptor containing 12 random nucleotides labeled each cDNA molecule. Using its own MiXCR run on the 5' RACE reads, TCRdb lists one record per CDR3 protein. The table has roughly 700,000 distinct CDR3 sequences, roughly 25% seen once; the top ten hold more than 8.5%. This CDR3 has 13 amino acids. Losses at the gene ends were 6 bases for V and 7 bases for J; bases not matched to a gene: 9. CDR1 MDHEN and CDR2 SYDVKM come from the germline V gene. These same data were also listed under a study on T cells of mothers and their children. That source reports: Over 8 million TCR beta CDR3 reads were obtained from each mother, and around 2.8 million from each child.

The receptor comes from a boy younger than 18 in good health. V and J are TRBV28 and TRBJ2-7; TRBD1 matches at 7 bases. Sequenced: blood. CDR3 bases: TGTGCCAGCAGACAGGGGATCTCATATGAGCAGTACTTC. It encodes CASRQGISYEQYF.